The clone carrying this TCR beta chain was observed a handful of times. What it recognizes is unknown. TCRdb re-analysed the reads in MiXCR, keeping a single row per CDR3 protein. The sample records around 740,000 distinct CDR3 sequences, 35% to 45% being singletons. This sample is drawn from a study of T cell repertoires in cytomegalovirus infection. Overall study: An indication of both CMV infection and matching HLA type came from public TCR beta signatures. Study outcomes and limitations: The cumulative frequency of public TCR beta families distinguished individuals who carried CMV together with the relevant HLA. The ex vivo response was dominated by HLA-C-restricted CMV-specific TCR beta clonotypes.

From germline, CDR1 is SGHDN and CDR2 FVKESK. CDR3 length: 16 residues. The V and J ends lost 0 bases and 5 bases respectively, with 16 bases between them. The TCR comes from a human donor in good health (CMV status not recorded). Some clones in this sample may be carry-over from other donors' samples. Material for sequencing was PBMCs. The genes are TRBV14 and TRBJ1-1; the D is unclear. The CDR3 spells CASSQESPPRRTEAFF. The CDR3 nucleotides read TGTGCCAGCAGCCAAGAAAGCCCACCAAGGCGAACTGAAGCTTTCTTT.